This T cell receptor (beta chain) was sequenced for a study of T cells expressing NK-cell markers. Study results and limitations: Six or seven donors showed dominant NKG2C+ clonotypes comprising roughly 1.0-7.5% of their CD8+ T cells.

TCRdb re-called the 5' RACE reads; one entry per CDR3 protein, DNA not given. Its clone listing holds roughly 110,000 distinct CDR3 sequences. On this clonotype itself: Antigen specificity is unknown.

Material: blood T cells: a sorted CD56 or NKG2C T cell subset, CD4+ or CD8+ T cells, or bulk PBMC T cells (not recorded which). The receptor was isolated from a woman between 18 and 75 years old in good health.

CDR3: CASSSLEGQAPQHF. This rearrangement joins TRBV7-8 to TRBJ1-5; TCRdb's assignment of TRBD1 cannot be checked, as there is no DNA. The CDR3 has 14 residues. Germline CDR1 reads SGHVS; CDR2 reads FQNEAQ.